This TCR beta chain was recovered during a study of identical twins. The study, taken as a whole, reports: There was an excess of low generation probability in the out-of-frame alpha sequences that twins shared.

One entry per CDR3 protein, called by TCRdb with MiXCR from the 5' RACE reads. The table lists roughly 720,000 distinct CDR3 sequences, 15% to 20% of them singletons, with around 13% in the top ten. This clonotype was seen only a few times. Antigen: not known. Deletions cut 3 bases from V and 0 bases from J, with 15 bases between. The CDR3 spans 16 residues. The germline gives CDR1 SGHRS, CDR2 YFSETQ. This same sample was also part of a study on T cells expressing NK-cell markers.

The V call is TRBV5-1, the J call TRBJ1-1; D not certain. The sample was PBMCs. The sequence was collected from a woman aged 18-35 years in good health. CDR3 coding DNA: TGCGCCAGCAGCTCTTCTGGCGGGTCTCTGAACACTGAAGCTTTCTTT. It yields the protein CASSSSGGSLNTEAFF.